This is a list of T cell receptor beta chains from one sample in a study of identical twins. A single record per CDR3 protein comes from TCRdb applying MiXCR to the 5' RACE reads. The profile shows some 460,000 distinct CDR3 sequences, 12% to 15% of them singletons. These data are also associated with another study on yellow fever vaccine responses in identical twins.

The sequencing sample was made of CD4+ T cells sorted from blood. Receptors originate from a woman aged 18-30 years in good health. Both conserved end residues are part of each CDR3. Fields, in order: J gene, V gene, D gene, clone size, CDR3 DNA, CDR3 protein. A D gene is named only where the DNA matches it firmly. Clone size, where shown, is once, few, many, or a class for clones that have expanded.

TRBJ2-7 | TRBV28 | TRBD2 | few | TGTGCCAGCAGTACTACTAGCGGGAGGGTTTACGAGCAGTACTTC | CASSTTSGRVYEQYF
TRBJ2-5 | TRBV20-1 | TRBD2 | . | TGCAGTGCTAGACGTCTAGCGGGGGGCCTTTTACTAGAGACCCAGTACTTC | CSARRLAGGLLLETQYF
TRBJ2-2 | TRBV14 | . | many | TGTGCCAGCAGTTCCGGGCCGATAAACACCGGGGAGCTGTTTTTT | CASSSGPINTGELFF
TRBJ2-7 | TRBV24-1 | . | . | TGTGCCACCAGTCAGGGCATCTACGAGCAGTACTTC | CATSQGIYEQYF
TRBJ2-2 | TRBV12-3/TRBV12-4 | TRBD2 | many | TGTGCCTGGCGGGGGGGAAACACCGGGGAGCTGTTTTTT | CAWRGGNTGELFF
TRBJ2-2 | TRBV6-4 | . | few | TGTGCCAGCAGTGACGGCACCGGGGAGCTGTTTTTT | CASSDGTGELFF
TRBJ2-5 | TRBV20-1 | . | . | TGCAGTGCTAGAGATATTGGACGCCCGGTGTTGTGGACCCAGTACTTC | CSARDIGRPVLWTQYF
TRBJ1-1 | TRBV5-5 | . | . | TGTGCCAGCACCCTGGTCCGGACCGGAGAGGGGGAAGCTTTCTTT | CASTLVRTGEGEAFF
TRBJ1-5 | TRBV28 | TRBD1 | . | TGTGCCAGCAACCCGACAGGGGATAGGCAGCCCCAGCATTTT | CASNPTGDRQPQHF
TRBJ2-5 | TRBV12-3/TRBV12-4 | . | . | TGTGCCAGCAGTTTGAGAAGGAGTTCAGAGACCCACTACTTC | CASSLRRSSETHYF
TRBJ1-4 | TRBV7-2 | . | . | TGTGCCAGCAGCACGGGACCGATTAATGAAAAACTGTTTTTT | CASSTGPINEKLFF